The T cell receptor (beta chain) described here comes from a study of cytomegalovirus exposure and HLA in healthy donors. Researchers ran the PCR with 60 Vbeta and 13 Jbeta primers. Data came from immunoSEQ multiplex PCR; TCRdb stores just in-frame clones and leaves some out. This sample has about 160,000 clones, with about 80% found just once. It was healthy bone marrow donors who served as donors. The CDR3 length is 15 residues. Germline CDR1 SNHLY, CDR2 FYNNEI. About this clone itself: Its antigen is unknown. Germline and junction disagree at one end, which may indicate a read error.

Findings and caveats of the study: Many donors carried some public TCRs, although rarity characterized most TCR sequences. Researchers reported in a later analysis that a missense DCLRE1C variant was tied to TCR beta V- and J-gene trimming. HLA alleles were associated with 17,000 or so TCR beta sequences in a later analysis at 0.05 false discovery rate.

Specimen: PBMCs. The sequence was collected from a middle-aged man in good health and CMV-seronegative. The chain carries TRBV2 and TRBJ2-6; a weak D match, TRBD1 (5 bases). The CDR3 loop reads CASTSTSSGANGLTF. The CDR3 DNA follows: TGTGCCAGCACGTCGACAAGCTCTGGGGCCAACGGCCTGACTTTC.